This TCR beta chain was sequenced during a study of CD8 T cells in Susac syndrome. Between the trimmed V and J ends, which lost 7 bases and 7 bases, there was a span of 14 bases. From germline, CDR1 is MNHNS and CDR2 SASEGT. The CDR3 runs 13 residues. Random hexamers primed reverse transcription of about 0.5 to 1 ug RNA. From the immunoSEQ multiplex PCR reads, TCRdb called clonotypes with MiXCR, one entry per CDR3 protein. This sample has about 300,000 distinct CDR3 sequences, with approximately 81% found just once. The clonotype originates from a human donor with multiple sclerosis. Sequences were obtained from CD8+ T cells from PBMCs. V and J are TRBV6-1 and TRBJ2-1; maybe TRBD2 (7 bases). CDR3 coding DNA: TGTGCCAGCAACCGGGGGGCGGGAAATGAGCAGTTCTTC. Translation: CASNRGAGNEQFF.